The T cell receptor beta chain under discussion was sequenced for a study of blood T cell repertoires in COVID-19. In the study overall: From T cells, B-cell-depleted T cells, or PBMCs came the material, which was cDNA or gDNA.

In the original processing: Reference gene primers were amplified, and this amplification served to estimate nucleated cell counts. TCRdb's copy holds only in-frame clones and misses some; the assay was immunoSEQ multiplex PCR. V, J and clone size are those of that table, while D and trimming were read from the DNA. The table includes a few hundred thousand clones, around nine tenths detected once. J was trimmed by 4 bases and V by 3 bases; bases with no gene match: 4. The germline gives CDR1 KGHSH, CDR2 LQKENI. This CDR3 region has 14 residues. The sample was peripheral blood. The chain recombines TRBV18 with TRBJ2-5, with TRBD2 identical over 8 bases. The TCR sequence derives from a man aged 35 to 55 who had recovered from COVID-19. The CDR3 DNA is TGTGCCAGCTCACCTAGCGGGGTAATAGAGACCCAGTACTTC. Translation gives CASSPSGVIETQYF.